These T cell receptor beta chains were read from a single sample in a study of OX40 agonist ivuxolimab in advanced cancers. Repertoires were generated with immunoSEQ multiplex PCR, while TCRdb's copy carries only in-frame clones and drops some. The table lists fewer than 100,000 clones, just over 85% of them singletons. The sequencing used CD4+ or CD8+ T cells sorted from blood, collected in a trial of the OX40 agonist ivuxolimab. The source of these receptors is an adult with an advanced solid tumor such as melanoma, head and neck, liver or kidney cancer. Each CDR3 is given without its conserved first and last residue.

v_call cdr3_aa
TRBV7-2 ASSSDRPEQY
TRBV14 ASSQVRSNNEQF
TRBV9 ASSVAEGPYGYT
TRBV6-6 ASRSGGFSTGELF
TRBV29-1 SVVPQRAKNIQY
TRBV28 ASSLVGWGQGGNQPQH
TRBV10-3 AISSGLYNEQF
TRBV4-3 ASSQESQFANEQY
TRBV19 ASSISRTRDGEQY
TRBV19 ASSEAPLAKNIQY
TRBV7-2 ASSLGGQGPETQY
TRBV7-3 ASSLTKGYEQF
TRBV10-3 ATTRQEGPATQY
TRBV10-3 AIRQQDPEYTEAF
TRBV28 ASSSYTQGSGGYT
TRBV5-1 ASSLSLGGGEQF
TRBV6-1 ASSELGRDTGELF
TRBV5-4 ASSFGTYEQY
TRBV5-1 ASSSTGESTGELF
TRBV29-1 SFRTGGGGELF
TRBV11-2 ASSLHGAGRYGYT
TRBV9 ASTSGDSPNSPLH
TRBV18 ASSVGTEQETQY
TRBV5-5 ASSLQGGGNTEAF
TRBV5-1 ASSLEGQGADGYT
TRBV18 ASSPSGLTYEQY
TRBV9 ASSAQDRANGNTIY
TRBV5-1 ASRDFERGGADTQY
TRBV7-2 ASSLSTLETQY
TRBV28 ASSLWGDLGGSNYGYT
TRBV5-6 ASSSVSGGNYEQY
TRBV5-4 ASSFHSGIGGYT
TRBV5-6 ASSLLSATNEKLF
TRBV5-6 ASSLPGLGYT
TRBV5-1 ASSPIPSGENTGELF
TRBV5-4 ASSLREGTEAF
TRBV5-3 ARSLVRRPPASTNEKLF
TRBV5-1 ASSVQPGTSGGAADTQY
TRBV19 ASSKGTADNSPLH
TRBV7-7 ASSSGTGTGELF
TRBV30 AWSVVKGNFLSSYNEQF
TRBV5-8 ASRTAWVSGYT
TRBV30 AWRRDRSYWNYGYT
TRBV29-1 SVVLGENYGYT
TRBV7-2 ASSLELEARGQY
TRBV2 ASSSPGTGGQPQH
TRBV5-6 ASSHVRRSEQY
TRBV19 ASSFAGPNSPLH
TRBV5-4 ASSPGGTGNSYEQY
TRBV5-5 ASSPPGQHTQY
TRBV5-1 ASSLGSGLTGESEKLF
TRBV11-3 ASRPGTGDTGELF